The 3 T cell receptor beta chains given below trace back to one sample, sequenced in a study of early T cells in non-severe SARS-CoV-2 infection (dated by TCRdb to 2020 to 2023). Libraries came from 5' RACE. For sequencing, a NextSeq 500 was employed. The public reads were reprocessed in TCRdb via fastp at Q25 and MiXCR, keeping in-frame beta chains. Under each unique CDR3 protein, matching rows form one entry showing the most common genes and DNA. The sample table holds about 130,000 distinct CDR3 sequences, of which just under 15% were seen once. The ten largest clones add up to about a fifth of the sample. Source material: whole blood. The receptors come from an adult who was a healthcare worker with PCR-confirmed SARS-CoV-2 infection or an uninfected control (not recorded which).

This clonotype was seen more than once but under ten times. The chain has TRBV11-2 and TRBJ2-1; possible D gene TRBD2, 6 bases. The CDR3 is 15 residues long. CDR1 is SGHAT, CDR2 FQNNGV, per germline. V lost 2 bases to trimming and J lost 2 bases, with 10 bases between them. CDR3 coding DNA: TGTGCCAGCAGCTTAAGTGCGGGGCCCTACAATGAGCAGTTCTTC. Encoded protein: CASSLSAGPYNEQFF.

This clonotype was counted ten times or more. The chain recombines TRBV10-3 with TRBJ2-3; D gene unclear. This CDR3 is 12 amino acids long. CDR1 is ENHRY and CDR2 is SYGVKD in the germline V gene. The germline V and J ends were trimmed by 3 bases and 6 bases, with 7 bases remaining between them. The DNA for the CDR3 is TGTGCCATCAGTGAACTTACGGATACGCAGTATTTT. Translation gives CAISELTDTQYF.

This clonotype was detected ten times or more. CDR3 protein: CASSWGGDNTEAFF. DNA of the CDR3: TGTGCCAGCAGCTGGGGGGGCGACAACACTGAAGCTTTCTTT. This chain joins TRBV5-5 and TRBJ1-1; possibly TRBD1 for D (6 bases). CDR1 is SGHKS and CDR2 is YYEKEE in the germline V gene (reference sequence). Trimming removed 3 bases from V and 2 bases from J, with 11 bases in between. This CDR3 is 14 amino acids long. Full variable domain (missing parts from reference TRBV5-5 and TRBJ1-1): DAGVTQSPTHLIKTRGQQVTLRCSPISGHKSVSWYQQVLGQGPQFIFQYYEKEERGRGNFPDRFSARQFPNYSSELNVNALLLGDSALYLCASSWGGDNTEAFFGQGTRLTVV.